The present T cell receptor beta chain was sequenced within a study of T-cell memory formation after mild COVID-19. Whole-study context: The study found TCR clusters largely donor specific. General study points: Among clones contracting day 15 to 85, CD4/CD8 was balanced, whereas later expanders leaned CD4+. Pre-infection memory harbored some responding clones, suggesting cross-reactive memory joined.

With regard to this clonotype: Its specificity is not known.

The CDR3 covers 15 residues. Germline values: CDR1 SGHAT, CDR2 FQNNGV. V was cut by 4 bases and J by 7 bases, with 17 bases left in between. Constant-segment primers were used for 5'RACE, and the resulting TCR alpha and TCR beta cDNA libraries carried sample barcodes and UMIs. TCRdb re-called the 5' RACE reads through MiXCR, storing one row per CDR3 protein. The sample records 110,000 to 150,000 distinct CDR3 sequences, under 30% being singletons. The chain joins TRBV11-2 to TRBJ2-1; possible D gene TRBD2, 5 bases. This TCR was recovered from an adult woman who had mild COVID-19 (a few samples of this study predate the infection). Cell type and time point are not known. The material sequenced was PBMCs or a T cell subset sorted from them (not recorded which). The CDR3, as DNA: TGTGCCAGCAGCTATGTGGGCCAACTAGGAAATGAGCAGTTCTTC. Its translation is CASSYVGQLGNEQFF.